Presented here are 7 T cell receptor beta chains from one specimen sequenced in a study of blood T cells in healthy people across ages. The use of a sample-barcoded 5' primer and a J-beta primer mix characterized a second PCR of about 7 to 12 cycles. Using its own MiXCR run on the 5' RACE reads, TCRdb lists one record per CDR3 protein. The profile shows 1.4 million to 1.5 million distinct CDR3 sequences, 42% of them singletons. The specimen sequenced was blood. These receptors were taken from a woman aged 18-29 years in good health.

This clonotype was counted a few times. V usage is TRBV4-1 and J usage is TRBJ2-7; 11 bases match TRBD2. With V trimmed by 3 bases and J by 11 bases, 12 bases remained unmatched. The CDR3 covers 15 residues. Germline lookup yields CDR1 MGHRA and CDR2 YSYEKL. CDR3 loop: CASSHDATSGRSEYF. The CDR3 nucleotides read TGCGCCAGCAGCCACGACGCTACTAGCGGGAGATCGGAGTACTTC.

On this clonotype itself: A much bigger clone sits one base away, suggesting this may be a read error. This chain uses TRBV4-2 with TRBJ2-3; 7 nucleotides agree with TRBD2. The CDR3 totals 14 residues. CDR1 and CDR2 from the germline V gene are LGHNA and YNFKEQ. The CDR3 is CVSSHSGSTDTQYF. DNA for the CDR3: TGTGTCAGCAGCCATAGCGGGAGCACAGATACGCAGTATTTT.

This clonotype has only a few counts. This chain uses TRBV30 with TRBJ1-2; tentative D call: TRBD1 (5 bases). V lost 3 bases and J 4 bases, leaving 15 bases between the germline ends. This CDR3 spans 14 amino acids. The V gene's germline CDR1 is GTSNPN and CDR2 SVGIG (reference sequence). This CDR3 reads CAWSRTPDSYGYTF. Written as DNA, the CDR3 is TGTGCCTGGAGCCGGACCCCAGACAGCTATGGCTACACCTTC.

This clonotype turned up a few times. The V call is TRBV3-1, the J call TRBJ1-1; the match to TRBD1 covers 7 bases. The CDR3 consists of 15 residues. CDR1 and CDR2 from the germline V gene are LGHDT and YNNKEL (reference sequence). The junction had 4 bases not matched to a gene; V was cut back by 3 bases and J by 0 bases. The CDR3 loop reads CASSQGDRVNTEAFF. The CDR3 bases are TGTGCCAGCAGCCAGGGCGACAGGGTGAACACTGAAGCTTTCTTT.

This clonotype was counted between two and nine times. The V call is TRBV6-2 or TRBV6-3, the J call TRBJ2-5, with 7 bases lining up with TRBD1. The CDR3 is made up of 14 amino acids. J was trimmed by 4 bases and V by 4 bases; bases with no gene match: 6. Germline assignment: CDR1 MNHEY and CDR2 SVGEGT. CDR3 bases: TGTGCCAGCAGTTTTCCGGGACAGCGAGAGACCCAGTACTTC. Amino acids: CASSFPGQRETQYF.

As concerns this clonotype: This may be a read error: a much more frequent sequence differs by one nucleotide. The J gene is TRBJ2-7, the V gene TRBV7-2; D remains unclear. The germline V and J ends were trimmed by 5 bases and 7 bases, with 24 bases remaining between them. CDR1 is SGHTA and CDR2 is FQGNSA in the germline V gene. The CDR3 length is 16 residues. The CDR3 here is CASSPSLLLSYNEQYF. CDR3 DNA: TGTGCCAGCAGCCCCAGCCTATTACTTTCCTACAATGAGCAGTACTTC.

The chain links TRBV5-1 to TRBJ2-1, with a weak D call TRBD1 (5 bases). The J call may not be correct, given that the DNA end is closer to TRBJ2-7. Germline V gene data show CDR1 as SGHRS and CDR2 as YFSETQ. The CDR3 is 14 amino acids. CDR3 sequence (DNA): TGCGCCAGCAGCCCCCCACGACAGCACAATGAGCAGTACTTC. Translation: CASSPPRQHNEQYF.